This TCR beta chain derives from a study of blood T cell repertoires in COVID-19. As for the study in general: Spain, Italy and the United States supplied samples that represented acute and convalescent COVID-19. PBMCs, B-cell-depleted T cells, or T cells provided the cDNA or gDNA that made up the material.

The CDR3 contains 13 residues. Between the trimmed V and J ends, which lost 4 bases and 0 bases, there was a span of 8 bases. Germline assignment: CDR1 SGDLS and CDR2 YYNGEE. Source study methods: Estimation of nucleated cell counts relied on the amplification of reference gene primers. The table came from immunoSEQ multiplex PCR; TCRdb's copy has only in-frame clones and leaves some out. V, J and clone size are taken as reported in that table, and D and trimming were inferred from the DNA itself. The data contain over 250,000 clones, roughly 90% of them singletons. Sequencing input: peripheral blood. The TCR comes from a man aged 50 to 59 with acute or convalescent COVID-19. The rearrangement joins TRBV9 to TRBJ2-7; tentatively, D is TRBD2 (6 bases). DNA of the CDR3: TGTGCCAGCAGCCCCGGGAGCTCCTACGAGCAGTACTTC. Its protein is CASSPGSSYEQYF.